The rows below give T cell receptor beta chains drawn from one sample of a study of cytomegalovirus exposure and HLA in healthy donors. Here immunoSEQ multiplex PCR was the method, and the copy in TCRdb shows in-frame clones only, minus some. Of under 150,000 clones in the sample, approximately 84% are singletons; the top ten hold about 1.8%. Sequencing was performed on PBMCs. The receptors derive from a woman aged 40 to 50 in good health and CMV-seronegative. Each CDR3 is given with its conserved first and last residue. D genes are given only for firm matches. Expanded clones get a size class; other rows say once, few or many, or leave the size out.

clone size: few
CDR3 length: 13
D gene: TRBD1
J gene: TRBJ1-1
V gene: TRBV11-1
CDR3 protein: CASSSDRGSEAFF
CDR3 DNA: TGTGCCAGCAGCTCAGACAGGGGTTCTGAAGCTTTCTTT

clone size: .
CDR3 length: 13
D gene: TRBD1
J gene: TRBJ2-7
V gene: TRBV5-1
CDR3 protein: CASNSGGRYEQYF
CDR3 DNA: TGCGCCAGCAATTCAGGGGGCAGGTACGAGCAGTACTTC

clone size: .
CDR3 length: 13
D gene: .
J gene: TRBJ2-5
V gene: TRBV2
CDR3 protein: CASSATVQETQYF
CDR3 DNA: TGTGCCAGCAGTGCCACAGTACAAGAGACCCAGTACTTC

clone size: .
CDR3 length: 13
D gene: .
J gene: TRBJ1-1
V gene: TRBV28
CDR3 protein: CATWRGMDLEAFF
CDR3 DNA: TGTGCCACCTGGAGGGGCATGGACCTCGAAGCTTTCTTT

clone size: .
CDR3 length: 16
D gene: TRBD2
J gene: TRBJ2-1
V gene: TRBV5-1
CDR3 protein: CASSLGGGGSGGLQFF
CDR3 DNA: TGCGCCAGCAGCTTGGGGGGCGGGGGTAGCGGGGGCCTCCAGTTCTTC

clone size: once
CDR3 length: 17
D gene: TRBD2
J gene: TRBJ2-5
V gene: TRBV7-6
CDR3 protein: CASSYAGTSGGAETQYF
CDR3 DNA: TGTGCCAGCAGCTACGCCGGGACTAGCGGGGGGGCAGAGACCCAGTACTTC

clone size: .
CDR3 length: 14
D gene: .
J gene: TRBJ2-2
V gene: TRBV30
CDR3 protein: CAWSGGAYTGELFF
CDR3 DNA: TGTGCCTGGAGCGGGGGAGCCTACACCGGGGAGCTGTTTTTT

clone size: .
CDR3 length: 11
D gene: .
J gene: TRBJ1-1
V gene: TRBV27
CDR3 protein: CASRLGTEAFF
CDR3 DNA: TGTGCCAGCCGCCTAGGCACTGAAGCTTTCTTT

clone size: .
CDR3 length: 16
D gene: TRBD1
J gene: TRBJ1-4
V gene: TRBV15
CDR3 protein: CATSRSPGTGYEKLFF
CDR3 DNA: TGTGCCACCAGCAGGAGCCCCGGGACAGGGTATGAAAAACTGTTTTTT

clone size: .
CDR3 length: 15
D gene: .
J gene: TRBJ2-1
V gene: TRBV4-1
CDR3 protein: CASSTDRGSYNEQFF
CDR3 DNA: TGCGCCAGCAGCACCGACAGAGGCTCCTACAATGAGCAGTTCTTC

clone size: .
CDR3 length: 16
D gene: TRBD2
J gene: TRBJ2-3
V gene: TRBV28
CDR3 protein: CASTPGTSGYTDTQYF
CDR3 DNA: TGTGCCAGCACCCCCGGGACTAGCGGTTACACAGATACGCAGTATTTT

clone size: .
CDR3 length: 16
D gene: TRBD2
J gene: TRBJ2-1
V gene: TRBV6-6
CDR3 protein: CASSAGLAEIGNEQFF
CDR3 DNA: TGTGCCAGCAGTGCAGGACTAGCGGAGATTGGGAATGAGCAGTTCTTC

clone size: .
CDR3 length: 13
D gene: .
J gene: TRBJ2-3
V gene: TRBV6-6
CDR3 protein: CASRWGSTDTQYF
CDR3 DNA: TGTGCCAGCCGGTGGGGCAGCACAGATACGCAGTATTTT

clone size: .
CDR3 length: 18
D gene: TRBD1
J gene: TRBJ1-3
V gene: TRBV11-1
CDR3 protein: CASSMDRGQKNSGNTIYF
CDR3 DNA: TGTGCCAGCAGTATGGACAGGGGGCAGAAGAACTCTGGAAACACCATATATTTT

clone size: .
CDR3 length: 15
D gene: .
J gene: TRBJ2-1
V gene: TRBV2
CDR3 protein: CASSGGASPYNEQFF
CDR3 DNA: TGTGCCAGCAGTGGCGGGGCTAGCCCCTACAATGAGCAGTTCTTC